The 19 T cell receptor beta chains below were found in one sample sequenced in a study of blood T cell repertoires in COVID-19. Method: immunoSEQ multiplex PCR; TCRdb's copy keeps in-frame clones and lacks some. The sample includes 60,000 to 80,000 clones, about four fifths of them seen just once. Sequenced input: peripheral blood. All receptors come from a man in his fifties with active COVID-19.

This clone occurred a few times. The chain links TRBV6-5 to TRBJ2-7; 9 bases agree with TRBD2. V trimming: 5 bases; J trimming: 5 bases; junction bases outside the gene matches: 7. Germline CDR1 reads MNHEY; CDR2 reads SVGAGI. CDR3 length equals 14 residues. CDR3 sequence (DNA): TGTGCCAGCAGTCGTTCCGGGACTAGCAACGAGCAGTACTTC. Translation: CASSRSGTSNEQYF.

The CDR3 DNA reads as TGTGCTAGTGGTTTGGTATCCAGGGTAGATACGCAGTATTTT. This translates into CASGLVSRVDTQYF. This sequence joins TRBV12-5 and TRBJ2-3; tentatively, D is TRBD1 (5 bases). The length of the CDR3 is 14 residues. V lost 0 bases and J lost 5, with 9 bases in between. CDR1 LGHNT and CDR2 FRNRAP come from the germline V gene.

The CDR3 DNA reads TGCGCCAGCAGCCAGCACAGGGGAATTGGGCAAGAGACCCAGTACTTC. This encodes CASSQHRGIGQETQYF. This rearrangement joins TRBV4-3 to TRBJ2-5, with 7 bases aligning to TRBD1. The junction had 9 bases not matched to a gene; V was cut back by 3 bases and J by 2 bases. CDR3 length equals 16 residues. Germline V gives CDR1 LGHNA, CDR2 YSLEER.

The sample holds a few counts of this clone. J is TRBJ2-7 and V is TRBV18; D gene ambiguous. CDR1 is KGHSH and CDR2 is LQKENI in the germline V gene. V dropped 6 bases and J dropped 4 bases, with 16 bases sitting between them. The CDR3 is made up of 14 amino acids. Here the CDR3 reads CASSPPHSPYEQYF. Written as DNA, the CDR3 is TGTGCCAGCTCTCCCCCGCACAGTCCTTACGAGCAGTACTTC.

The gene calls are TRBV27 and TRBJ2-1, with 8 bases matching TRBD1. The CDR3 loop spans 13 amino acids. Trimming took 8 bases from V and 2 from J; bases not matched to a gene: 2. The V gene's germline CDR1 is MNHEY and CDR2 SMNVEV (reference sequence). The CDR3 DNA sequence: TGTGCCAGCCAGACAGGGGCCTACAATGAGCAGTTCTTC. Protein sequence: CASQTGAYNEQFF.

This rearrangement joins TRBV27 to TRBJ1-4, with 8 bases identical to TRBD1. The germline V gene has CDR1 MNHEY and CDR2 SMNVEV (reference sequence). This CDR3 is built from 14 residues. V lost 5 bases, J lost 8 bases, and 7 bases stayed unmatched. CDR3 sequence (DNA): TGTGCCAGCAGTCCTGTGGGACAGGAGGAAAAACTGTTTTTT. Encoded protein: CASSPVGQEEKLFF.

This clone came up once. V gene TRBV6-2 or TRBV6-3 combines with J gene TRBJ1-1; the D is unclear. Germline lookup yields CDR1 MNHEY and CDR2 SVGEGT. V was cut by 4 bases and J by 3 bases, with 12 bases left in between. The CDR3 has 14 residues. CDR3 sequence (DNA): TGTGCCAGCAGTTCATTCTTCCAGGACACTGAAGCTTTCTTT. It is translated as CASSSFFQDTEAFF.

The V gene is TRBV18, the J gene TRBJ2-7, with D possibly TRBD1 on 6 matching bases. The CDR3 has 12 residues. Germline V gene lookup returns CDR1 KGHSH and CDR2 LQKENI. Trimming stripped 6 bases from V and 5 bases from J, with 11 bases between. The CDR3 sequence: CASSQGLDEQYF. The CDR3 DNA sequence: TGTGCCAGCTCCCAGGGGTTAGACGAGCAGTACTTC.

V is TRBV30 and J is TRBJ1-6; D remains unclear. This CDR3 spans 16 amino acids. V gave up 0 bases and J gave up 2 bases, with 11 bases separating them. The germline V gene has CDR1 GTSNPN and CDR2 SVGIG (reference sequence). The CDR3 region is CAWSVDKATYNSPLHF. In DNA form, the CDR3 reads TGTGCCTGGAGTGTAGACAAGGCAACCTATAATTCACCCCTCCACTTT.

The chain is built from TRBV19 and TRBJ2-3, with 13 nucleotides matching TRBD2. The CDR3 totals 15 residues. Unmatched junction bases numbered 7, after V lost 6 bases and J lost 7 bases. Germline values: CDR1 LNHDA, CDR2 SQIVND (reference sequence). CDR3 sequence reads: CASRATSGGSNTQYF. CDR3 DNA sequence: TGTGCCAGTAGAGCGACTAGCGGGGGGTCCAATACGCAGTATTTT.

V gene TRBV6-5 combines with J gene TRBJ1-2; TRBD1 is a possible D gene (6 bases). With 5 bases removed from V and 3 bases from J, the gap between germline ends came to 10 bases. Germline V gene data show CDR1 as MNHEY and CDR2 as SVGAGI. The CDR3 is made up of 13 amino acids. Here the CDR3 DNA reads TGTGCCAGCAGTCCATCAGGGGACTATGGCTACACCTTC. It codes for CASSPSGDYGYTF.

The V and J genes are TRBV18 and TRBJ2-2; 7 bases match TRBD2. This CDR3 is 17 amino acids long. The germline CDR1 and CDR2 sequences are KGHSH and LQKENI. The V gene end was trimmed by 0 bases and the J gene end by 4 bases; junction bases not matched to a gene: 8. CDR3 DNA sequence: TGTGCCAGCTCACCACCGGGAGGGGCGTTATCCACCGGGGAGCTGTTTTTT. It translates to CASSPPGGALSTGELFF.

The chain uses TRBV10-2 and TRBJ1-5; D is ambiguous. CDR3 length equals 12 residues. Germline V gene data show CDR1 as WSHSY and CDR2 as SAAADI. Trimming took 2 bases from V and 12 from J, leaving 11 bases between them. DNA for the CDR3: TGCGCCAGCAGTGAGATGGCCAAAAGCCAGCATTTT. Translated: CASSEMAKSQHF.

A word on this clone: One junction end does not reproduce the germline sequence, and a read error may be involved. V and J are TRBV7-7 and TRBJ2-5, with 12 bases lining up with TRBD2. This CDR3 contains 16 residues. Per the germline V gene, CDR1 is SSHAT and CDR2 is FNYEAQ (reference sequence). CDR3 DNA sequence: TGTGCTAGCAGCTTAGGGGGACTAGCGGGCGAAGAGACCCAGTACTTC. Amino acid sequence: CASSLGGLAGEETQYF.

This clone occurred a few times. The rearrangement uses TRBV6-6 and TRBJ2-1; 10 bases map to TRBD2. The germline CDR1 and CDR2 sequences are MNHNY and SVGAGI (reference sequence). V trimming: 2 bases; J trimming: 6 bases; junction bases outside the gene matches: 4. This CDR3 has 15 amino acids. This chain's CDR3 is CASSYLRTSGNEQFF. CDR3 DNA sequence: TGTGCCAGCAGTTACCTCCGGACTAGCGGCAATGAGCAGTTCTTC.

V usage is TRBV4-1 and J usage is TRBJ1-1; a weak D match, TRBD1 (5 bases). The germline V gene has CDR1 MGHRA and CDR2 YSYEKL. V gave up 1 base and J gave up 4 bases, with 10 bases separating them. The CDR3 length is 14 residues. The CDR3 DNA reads TGCGCCAGCAGCCAAGGGGGGGGAGGCACTGAAGCTTTCTTT. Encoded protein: CASSQGGGGTEAFF.

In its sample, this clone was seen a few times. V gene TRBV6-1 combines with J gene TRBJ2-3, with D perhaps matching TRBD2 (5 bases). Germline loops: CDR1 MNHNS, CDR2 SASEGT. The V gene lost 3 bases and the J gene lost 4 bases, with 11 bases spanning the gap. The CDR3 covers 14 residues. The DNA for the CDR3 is TGTGCCAGCAGTGATATAGCGAGCGCAGATACGCAGTATTTT. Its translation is CASSDIASADTQYF.

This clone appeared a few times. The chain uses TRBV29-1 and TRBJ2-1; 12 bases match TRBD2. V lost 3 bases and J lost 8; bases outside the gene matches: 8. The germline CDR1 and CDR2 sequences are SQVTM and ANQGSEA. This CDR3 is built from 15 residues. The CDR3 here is CSVDPTSGSLDEQFF. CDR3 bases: TGCAGCGTTGACCCGACTAGCGGGAGTTTGGATGAGCAGTTCTTC.

The CDR3 DNA reads as TGCGCCAGCAGCTTAGGAACTACTCAAAACACCGGGGAGCTGTTTTTT. It codes for CASSLGTTQNTGELFF. This chain joins TRBV5-1 and TRBJ2-2; D is uncertain. The CDR3 extends over 16 amino acids. Germline CDR1 and CDR2: SGHRS and YFSETQ. V was cut by 2 bases and J by 2 bases, with 13 bases left in between.